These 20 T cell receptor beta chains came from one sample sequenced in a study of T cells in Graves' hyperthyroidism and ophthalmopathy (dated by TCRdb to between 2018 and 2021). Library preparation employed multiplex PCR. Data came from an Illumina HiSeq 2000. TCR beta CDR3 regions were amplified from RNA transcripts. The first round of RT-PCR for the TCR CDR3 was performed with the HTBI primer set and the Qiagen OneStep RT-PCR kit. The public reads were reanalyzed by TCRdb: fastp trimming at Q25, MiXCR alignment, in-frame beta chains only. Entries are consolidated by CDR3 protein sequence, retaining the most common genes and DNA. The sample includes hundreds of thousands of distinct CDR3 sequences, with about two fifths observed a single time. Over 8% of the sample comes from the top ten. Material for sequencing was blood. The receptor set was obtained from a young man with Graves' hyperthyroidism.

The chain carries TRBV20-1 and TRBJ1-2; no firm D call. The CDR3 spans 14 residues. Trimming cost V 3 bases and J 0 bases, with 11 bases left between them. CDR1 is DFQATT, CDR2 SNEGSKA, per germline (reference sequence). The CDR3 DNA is TGCAGTGCTAGTGGCACCTTAGCTAACTATGGCTACACCTTC. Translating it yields CSASGTLANYGYTF.

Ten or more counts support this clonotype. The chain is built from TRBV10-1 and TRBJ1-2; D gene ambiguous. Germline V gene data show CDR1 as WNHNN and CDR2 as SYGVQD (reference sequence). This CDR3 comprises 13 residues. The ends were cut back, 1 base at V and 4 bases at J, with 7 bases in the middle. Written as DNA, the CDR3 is TGCGCCAGCAGTGAGTTAAAGCCCTATGGCTACACCTTC. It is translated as CASSELKPYGYTF.

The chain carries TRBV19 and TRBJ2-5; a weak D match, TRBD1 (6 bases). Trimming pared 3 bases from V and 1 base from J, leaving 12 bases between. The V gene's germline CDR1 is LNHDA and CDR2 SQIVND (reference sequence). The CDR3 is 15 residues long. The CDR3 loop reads CASSIRTGFQETQYF. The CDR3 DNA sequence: TGTGCCAGTAGTATCAGAACAGGGTTCCAAGAGACCCAGTACTTC. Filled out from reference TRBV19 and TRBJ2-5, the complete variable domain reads DGGITQSPKYLFRKEGQNVTLSCEQNLNHDAMYWYRQDPGQGLRLIYYSQIVNDFQKGDIAEGYSVSREKKESFPLTVTSAQKNPTAFYLCASSIRTGFQETQYFGPGTRLLVL.

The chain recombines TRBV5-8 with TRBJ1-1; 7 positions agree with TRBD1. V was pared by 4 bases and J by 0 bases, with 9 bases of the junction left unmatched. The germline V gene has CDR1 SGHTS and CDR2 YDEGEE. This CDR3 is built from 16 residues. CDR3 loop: CASSLSFGTVNTEAFF. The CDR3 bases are TGTGCCAGCAGCCTTAGTTTCGGGACAGTGAACACTGAAGCTTTCTTT.

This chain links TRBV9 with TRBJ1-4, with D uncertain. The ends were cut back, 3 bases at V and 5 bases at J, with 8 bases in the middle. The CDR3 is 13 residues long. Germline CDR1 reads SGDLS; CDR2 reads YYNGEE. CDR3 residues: CASSGLMNEKLFF. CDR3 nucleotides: TGTGCCAGCAGCGGACTGATGAATGAAAAACTGTTTTTT.

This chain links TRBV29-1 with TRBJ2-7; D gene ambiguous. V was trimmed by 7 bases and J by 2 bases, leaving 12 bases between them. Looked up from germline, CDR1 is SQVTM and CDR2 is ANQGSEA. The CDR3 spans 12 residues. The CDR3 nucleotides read TGCAGCGGCCCACCGGAGCCCTACGAGCAGTACTTC. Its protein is CSGPPEPYEQYF.

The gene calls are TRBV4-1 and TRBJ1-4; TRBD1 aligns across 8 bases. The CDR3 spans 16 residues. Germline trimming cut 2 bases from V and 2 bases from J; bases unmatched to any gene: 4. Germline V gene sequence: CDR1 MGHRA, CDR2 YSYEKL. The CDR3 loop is CASSQTGGFTNEKLFF. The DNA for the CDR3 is TGCGCCAGCAGCCAAACAGGGGGGTTTACTAATGAAAAACTGTTTTTT.

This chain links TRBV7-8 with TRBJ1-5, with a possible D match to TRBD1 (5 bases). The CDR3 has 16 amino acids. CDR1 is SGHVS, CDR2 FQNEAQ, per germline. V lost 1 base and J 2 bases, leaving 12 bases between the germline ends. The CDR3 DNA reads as TGTGCCAGCAGCTTAGGATTGGGGACCTGCAATCAGCCCCAGCATTTT. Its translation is CASSLGLGTCNQPQHF.

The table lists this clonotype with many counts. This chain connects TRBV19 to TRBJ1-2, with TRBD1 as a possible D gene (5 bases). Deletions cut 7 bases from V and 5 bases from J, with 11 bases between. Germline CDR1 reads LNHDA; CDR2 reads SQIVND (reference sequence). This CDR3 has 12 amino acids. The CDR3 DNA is TGTGCCAGTATGGGGGAACCATATGGCTACACCTTC. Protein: CASMGEPYGYTF.

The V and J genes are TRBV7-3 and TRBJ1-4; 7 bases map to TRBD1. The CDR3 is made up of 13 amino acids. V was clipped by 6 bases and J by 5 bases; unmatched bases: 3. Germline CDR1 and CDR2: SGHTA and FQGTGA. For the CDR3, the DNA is TGTGCCAGCAGTAAGGGACAGAATGAAAAACTGTTTTTT. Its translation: CASSKGQNEKLFF.

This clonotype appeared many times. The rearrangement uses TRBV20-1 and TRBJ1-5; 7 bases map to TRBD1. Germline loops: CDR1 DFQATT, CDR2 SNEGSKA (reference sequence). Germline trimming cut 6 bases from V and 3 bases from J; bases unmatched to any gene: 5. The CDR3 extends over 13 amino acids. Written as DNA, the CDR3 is TGCAGTGCCACCGACAGGGACAATCAGCCCCAGCATTTT. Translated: CSATDRDNQPQHF.

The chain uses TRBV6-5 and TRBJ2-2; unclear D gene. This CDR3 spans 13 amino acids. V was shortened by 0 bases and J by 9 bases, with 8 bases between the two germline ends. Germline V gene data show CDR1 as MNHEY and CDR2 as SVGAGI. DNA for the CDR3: TGTGCCAGCAGTTACTCGAATTCGCGGGAGCTGTTTTTT. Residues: CASSYSNSRELFF.

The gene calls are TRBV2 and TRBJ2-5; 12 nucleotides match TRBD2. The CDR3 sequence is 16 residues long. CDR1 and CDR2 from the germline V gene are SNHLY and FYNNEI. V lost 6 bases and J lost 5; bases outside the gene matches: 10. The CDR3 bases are TGTGCCAGCAGGAGGGACAGTCTAGCGGGAGGGGAGACCCAGTACTTC. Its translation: CASRRDSLAGGETQYF.

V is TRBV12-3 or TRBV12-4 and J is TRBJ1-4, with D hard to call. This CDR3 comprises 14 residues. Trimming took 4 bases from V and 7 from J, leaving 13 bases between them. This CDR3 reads CASSSRKGGEKLFF. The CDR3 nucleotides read TGTGCCAGCAGTTCCCGAAAGGGTGGTGAAAAACTGTTTTTT.

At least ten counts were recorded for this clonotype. CDR3 region: CASSPVGATEAFF. CDR3 DNA sequence: TGTGCCAGCAGTCCCGTTGGGGCCACTGAAGCTTTCTTT. The chain joins TRBV7-3 to TRBJ1-1, with a tentative D call TRBD1 (5 bases). Trimming pared 6 bases from V and 4 bases from J, leaving 12 bases between. Germline CDR1 SGHTA, CDR2 FQGTGA. This CDR3 spans 13 amino acids.

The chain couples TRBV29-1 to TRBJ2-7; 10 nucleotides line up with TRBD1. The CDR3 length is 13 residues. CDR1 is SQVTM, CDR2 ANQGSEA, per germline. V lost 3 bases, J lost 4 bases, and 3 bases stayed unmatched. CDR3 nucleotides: TGCAGCGTTGAGGGGACAGGGGTTTACGAGCAGTACTTC. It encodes CSVEGTGVYEQYF.

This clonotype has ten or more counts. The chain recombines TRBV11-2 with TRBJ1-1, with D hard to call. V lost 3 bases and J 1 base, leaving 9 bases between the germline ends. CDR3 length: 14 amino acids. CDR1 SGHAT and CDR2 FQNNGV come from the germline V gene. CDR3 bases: TGTGCCAGCAGCTTCGATACACCGAACACTGAAGCTTTCTTT. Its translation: CASSFDTPNTEAFF.

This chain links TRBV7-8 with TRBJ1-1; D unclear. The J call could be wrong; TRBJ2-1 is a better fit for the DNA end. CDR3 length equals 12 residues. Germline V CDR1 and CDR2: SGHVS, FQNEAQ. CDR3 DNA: TGTGCCAGCAGCTTAGGCGTCAATGAGCAGTTCTTC. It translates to CASSLGVNEQFF.

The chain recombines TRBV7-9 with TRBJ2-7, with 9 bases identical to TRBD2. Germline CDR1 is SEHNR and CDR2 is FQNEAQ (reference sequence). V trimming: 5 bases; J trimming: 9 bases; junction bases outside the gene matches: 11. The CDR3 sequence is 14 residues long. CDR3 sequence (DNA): TGTGCCAGCAGCCTTAGCGGGAGAGAGCACGGGCAGTACTTC. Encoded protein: CASSLSGREHGQYF.

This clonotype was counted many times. This CDR3 is CASSLAVGGELFF. The CDR3, as DNA: TGTGCCAGCAGCTTAGCTGTAGGCGGGGAGCTGTTTTTT. V gene TRBV7-3 combines with J gene TRBJ2-2; D is undetermined. The germline gives CDR1 SGHTA, CDR2 FQGTGA. The V end lost 2 bases, the J end lost 7 bases, and 8 bases lay between the germline ends. The CDR3 is 13 amino acids.